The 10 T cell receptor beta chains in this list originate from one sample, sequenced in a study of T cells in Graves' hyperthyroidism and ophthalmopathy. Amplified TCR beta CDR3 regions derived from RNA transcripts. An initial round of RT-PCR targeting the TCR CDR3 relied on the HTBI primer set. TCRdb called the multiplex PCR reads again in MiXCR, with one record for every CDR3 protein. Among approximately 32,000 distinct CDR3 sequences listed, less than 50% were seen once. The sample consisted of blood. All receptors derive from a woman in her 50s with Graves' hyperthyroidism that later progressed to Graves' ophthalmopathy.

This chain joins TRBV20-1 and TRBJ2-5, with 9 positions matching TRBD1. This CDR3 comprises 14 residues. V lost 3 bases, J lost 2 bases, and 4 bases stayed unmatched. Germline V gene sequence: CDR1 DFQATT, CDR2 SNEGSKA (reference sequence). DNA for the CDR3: TGCAGTGCTAGCCGGGACAGGGAACAAGAGACCCAGTACTTC. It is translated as CSASRDREQETQYF.

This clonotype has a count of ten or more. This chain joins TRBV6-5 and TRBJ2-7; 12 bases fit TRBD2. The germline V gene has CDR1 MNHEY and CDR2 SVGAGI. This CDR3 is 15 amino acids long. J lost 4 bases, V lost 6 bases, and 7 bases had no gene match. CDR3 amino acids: CASREVTSGRYEQYF. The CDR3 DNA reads TGTGCCAGCAGAGAAGTCACTAGCGGGAGGTACGAGCAGTACTTC.

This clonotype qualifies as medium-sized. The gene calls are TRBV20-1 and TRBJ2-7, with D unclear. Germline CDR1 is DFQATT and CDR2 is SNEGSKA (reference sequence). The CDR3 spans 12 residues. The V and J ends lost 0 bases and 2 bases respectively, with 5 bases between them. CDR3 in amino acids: CSAREYPYEQYF. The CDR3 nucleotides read TGCAGTGCTAGAGAGTACCCCTACGAGCAGTACTTC.

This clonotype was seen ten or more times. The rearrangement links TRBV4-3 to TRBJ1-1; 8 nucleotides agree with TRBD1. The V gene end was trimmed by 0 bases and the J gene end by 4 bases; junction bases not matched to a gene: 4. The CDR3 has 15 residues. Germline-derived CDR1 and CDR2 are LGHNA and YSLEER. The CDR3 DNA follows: TGCGCCAGCAGCCAAGATCGACAGGGGCTCACTGAAGCTTTCTTT. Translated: CASSQDRQGLTEAFF.

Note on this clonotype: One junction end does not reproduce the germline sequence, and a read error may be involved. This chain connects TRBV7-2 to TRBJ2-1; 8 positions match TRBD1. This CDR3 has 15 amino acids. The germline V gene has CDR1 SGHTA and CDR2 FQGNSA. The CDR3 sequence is CASSLDQGAFNGQFF. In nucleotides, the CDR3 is TGTGCCAGCAGCTTAGACCAGGGGGCCTTCAATGGGCAGTTCTTC.

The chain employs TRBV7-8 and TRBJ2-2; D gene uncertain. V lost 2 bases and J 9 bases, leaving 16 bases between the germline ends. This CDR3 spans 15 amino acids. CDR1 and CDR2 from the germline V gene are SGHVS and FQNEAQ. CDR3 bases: TGTGCCAGCAGCTTACAGAATCGGGTTGCGAGGGAGCTGTTTTTT. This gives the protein CASSLQNRVARELFF.

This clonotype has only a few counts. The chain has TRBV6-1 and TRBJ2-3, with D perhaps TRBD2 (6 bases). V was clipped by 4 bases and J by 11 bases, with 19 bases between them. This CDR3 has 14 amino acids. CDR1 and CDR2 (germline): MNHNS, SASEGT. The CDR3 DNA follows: TGTGCCAGCAGTGGCGGGACGGAGGGTAGGGAGCAGTATTTT. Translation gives CASSGGTEGREQYF.

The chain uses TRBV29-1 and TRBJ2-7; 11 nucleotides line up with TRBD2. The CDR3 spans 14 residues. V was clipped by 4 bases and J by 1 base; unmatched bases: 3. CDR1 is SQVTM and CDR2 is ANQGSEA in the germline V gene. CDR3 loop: CSVVTSGGSYEQYF. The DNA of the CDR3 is TGCAGCGTTGTAACTAGCGGGGGTTCCTACGAGCAGTACTTC.

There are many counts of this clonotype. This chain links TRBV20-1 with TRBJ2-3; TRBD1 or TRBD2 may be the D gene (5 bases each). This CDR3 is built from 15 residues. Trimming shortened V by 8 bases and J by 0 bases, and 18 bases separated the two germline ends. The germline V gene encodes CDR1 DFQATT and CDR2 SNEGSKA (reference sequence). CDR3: CSSLFWGPSTDTQYF. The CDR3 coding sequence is TGCAGTTCCCTTTTTTGGGGACCAAGCACAGATACGCAGTATTTT.

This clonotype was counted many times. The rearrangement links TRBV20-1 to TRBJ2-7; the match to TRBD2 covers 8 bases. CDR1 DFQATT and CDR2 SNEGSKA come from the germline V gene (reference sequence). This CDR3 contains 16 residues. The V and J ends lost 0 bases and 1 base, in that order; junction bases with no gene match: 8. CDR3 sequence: CSARDLRGRQSYEQYF. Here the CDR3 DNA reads TGCAGTGCTAGAGATCTACGCGGGAGGCAATCCTACGAGCAGTACTTC.